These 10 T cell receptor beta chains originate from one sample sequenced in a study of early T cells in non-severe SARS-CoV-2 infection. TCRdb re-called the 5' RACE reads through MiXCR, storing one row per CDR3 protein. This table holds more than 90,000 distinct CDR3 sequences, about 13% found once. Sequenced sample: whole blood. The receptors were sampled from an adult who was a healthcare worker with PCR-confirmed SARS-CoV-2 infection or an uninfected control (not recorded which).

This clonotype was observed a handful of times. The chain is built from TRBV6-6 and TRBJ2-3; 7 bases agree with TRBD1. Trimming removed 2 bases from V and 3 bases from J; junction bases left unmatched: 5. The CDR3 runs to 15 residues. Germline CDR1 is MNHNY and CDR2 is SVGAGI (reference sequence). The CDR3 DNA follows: TGTGCCAGCAGTTACCCTGACAGGGTAACAGATACGCAGTATTTT. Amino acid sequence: CASSYPDRVTDTQYF.

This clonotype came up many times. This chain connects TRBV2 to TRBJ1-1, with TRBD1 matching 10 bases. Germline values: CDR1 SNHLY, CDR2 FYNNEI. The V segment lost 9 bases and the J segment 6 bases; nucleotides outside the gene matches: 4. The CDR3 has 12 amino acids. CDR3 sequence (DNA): TGTGCCAGGGGGACAGGGGCGCCTGAAGCTTTCTTT. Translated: CARGTGAPEAFF.

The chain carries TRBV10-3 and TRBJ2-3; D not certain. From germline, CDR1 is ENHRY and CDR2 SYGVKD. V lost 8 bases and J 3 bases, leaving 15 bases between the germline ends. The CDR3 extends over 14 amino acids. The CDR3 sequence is CAIQARTQTDTQYF. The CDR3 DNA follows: TGTGCCATCCAGGCCCGGACGCAAACAGATACGCAGTATTTT.

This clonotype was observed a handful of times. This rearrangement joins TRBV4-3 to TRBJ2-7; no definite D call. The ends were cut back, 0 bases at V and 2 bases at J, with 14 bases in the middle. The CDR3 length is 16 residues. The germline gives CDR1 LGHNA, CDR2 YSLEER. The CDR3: CASSQDWVGPPYEQYF. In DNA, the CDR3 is TGCGCCAGCAGCCAAGACTGGGTGGGTCCCCCCTACGAGCAGTACTTC.

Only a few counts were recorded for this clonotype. The CDR3 DNA is TGTGCCAGCAGCTTGTCAGGGGGTGCTTACAATGAGCAGTTCTTC. This translates into CASSLSGGAYNEQFF. The chain recombines TRBV11-2 with TRBJ2-1, with TRBD1 identical over 7 bases. CDR3 length equals 15 residues. V lost 3 bases, J lost 4 bases, and 6 bases stayed unmatched. Germline CDR1 and CDR2: SGHAT and FQNNGV. Supplemented by reference TRBV11-2 and TRBJ2-1, the full variable domain reads EAGVAQSPRYKIIEKRQSVAFWCNPISGHATLYWYQQILGQGPKLLIQFQNNGVVDDSQLPKDRFSAERLKGVDSTLKIQPAKLEDSAVYLCASSLSGGAYNEQFFGPGTRLTVL.

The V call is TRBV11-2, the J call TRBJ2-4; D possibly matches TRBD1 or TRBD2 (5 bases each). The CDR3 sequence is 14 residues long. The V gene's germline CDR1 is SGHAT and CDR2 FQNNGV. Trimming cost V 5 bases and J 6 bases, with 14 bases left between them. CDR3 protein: CASSLRGGGNIQYF. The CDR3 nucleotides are TGTGCCAGCAGCCTCCGTGGGGGTGGAAACATTCAGTACTTC.

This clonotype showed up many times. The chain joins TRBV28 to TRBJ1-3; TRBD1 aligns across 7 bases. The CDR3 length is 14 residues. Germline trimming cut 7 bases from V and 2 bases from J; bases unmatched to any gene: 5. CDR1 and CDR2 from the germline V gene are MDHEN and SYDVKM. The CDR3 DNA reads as TGTGCCAGCACCCCCGGGACAGCTGGAAACACCATATATTTT. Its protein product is CASTPGTAGNTIYF.

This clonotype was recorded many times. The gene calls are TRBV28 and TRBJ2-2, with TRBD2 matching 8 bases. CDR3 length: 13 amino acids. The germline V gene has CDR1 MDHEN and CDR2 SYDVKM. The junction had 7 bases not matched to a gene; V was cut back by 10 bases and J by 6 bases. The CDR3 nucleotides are TGTGCCACCCGGGGGGGCCTCGCCGGGGAGCTGTTTTTT. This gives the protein CATRGGLAGELFF.

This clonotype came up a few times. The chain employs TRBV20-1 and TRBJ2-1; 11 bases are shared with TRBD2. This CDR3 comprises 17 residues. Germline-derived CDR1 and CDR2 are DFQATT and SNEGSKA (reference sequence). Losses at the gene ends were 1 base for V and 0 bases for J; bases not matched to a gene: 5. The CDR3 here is CSARASSGGRSYNEQFF. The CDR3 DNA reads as TGCAGTGCTAGAGCGTCTAGCGGGGGGCGCTCCTACAATGAGCAGTTCTTC.

The chain's CDR3 is CASSEVEWSGKNTGELFF. DNA for the CDR3: TGTGCCAGCAGTGAAGTGGAGTGGAGCGGGAAGAACACCGGGGAGCTGTTTTTT. The chain employs TRBV2 and TRBJ2-2; 7 nucleotides line up with TRBD2. J lost 1 base, V lost 1 base, and 9 bases had no gene match. The CDR3 runs to 18 residues. Germline V lookup: CDR1 SNHLY, CDR2 FYNNEI.